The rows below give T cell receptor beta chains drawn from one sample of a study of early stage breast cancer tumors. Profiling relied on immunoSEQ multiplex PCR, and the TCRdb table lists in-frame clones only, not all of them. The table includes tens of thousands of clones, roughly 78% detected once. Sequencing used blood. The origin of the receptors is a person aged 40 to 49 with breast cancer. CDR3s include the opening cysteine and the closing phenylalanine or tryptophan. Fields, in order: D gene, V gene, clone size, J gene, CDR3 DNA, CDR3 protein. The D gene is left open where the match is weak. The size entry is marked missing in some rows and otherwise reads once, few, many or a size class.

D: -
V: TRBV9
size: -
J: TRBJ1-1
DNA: TGTGCCAGCAGCTCTAGGGCCACTTTGGGTAACCCTGAAGCTTTCTTT
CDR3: CASSSRATLGNPEAFF

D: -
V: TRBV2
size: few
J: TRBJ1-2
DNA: TGTGCCAGCAACCGGGACACATACTATGGCTACACCTTC
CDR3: CASNRDTYYGYTF

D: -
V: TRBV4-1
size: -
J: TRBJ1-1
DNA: TGCGCCAGCAGCCAATCTCAGGTCAGGGACACTGAAGCTTTCTTT
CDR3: CASSQSQVRDTEAFF

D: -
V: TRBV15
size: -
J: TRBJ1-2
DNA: TGTGCCACCAGTCTGGGCCATTATGGCTACACCTTC
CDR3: CATSLGHYGYTF

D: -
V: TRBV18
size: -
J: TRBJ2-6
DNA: TGTGCCAGCTCACCTAAACCTACCGGGGCCTCTGGGGCCAACGTCCTGACTTTC
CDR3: CASSPKPTGASGANVLTF

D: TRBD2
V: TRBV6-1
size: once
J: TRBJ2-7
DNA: TGTGCCAGCAGACTAGCGGGAGGGCCCTACGAGCAGTACTTC
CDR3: CASRLAGGPYEQYF

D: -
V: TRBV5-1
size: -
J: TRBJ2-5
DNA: TGCGCCAGCAGCTCATCGGGTAACCCCCAAGAGACCCAGTACTTC
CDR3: CASSSSGNPQETQYF

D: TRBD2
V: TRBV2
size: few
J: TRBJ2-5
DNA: TGTGCCAGCAGCGACGAATACCCGGGACTAGGCGTGTACTTC
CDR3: CASSDEYPGLGVYF

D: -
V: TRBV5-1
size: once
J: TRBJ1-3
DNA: TGCGCCAGCAGCCCAGGACAAGTGCACTCTGGAAACACCATATATTTT
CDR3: CASSPGQVHSGNTIYF

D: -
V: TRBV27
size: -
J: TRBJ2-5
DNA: TGTGCCAGCAGCCGCCTCTCTACGAAGTACCAAGAGACCCAGTACTTC
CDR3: CASSRLSTKYQETQYF

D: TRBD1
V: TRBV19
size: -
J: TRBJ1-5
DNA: TGTGCCAGTAGTGGGACAGGGATCAATCAGCCCCAGCATTTT
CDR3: CASSGTGINQPQHF

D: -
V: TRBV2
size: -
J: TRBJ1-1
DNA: TGTGCCAGCAGTGACGGACAGTACACTGAAGCTTTCTTT
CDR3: CASSDGQYTEAFF

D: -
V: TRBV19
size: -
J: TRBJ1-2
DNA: TGTGCCAGTAGTATGGGGGGAGCTAACTATGGCTACACCTTC
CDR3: CASSMGGANYGYTF

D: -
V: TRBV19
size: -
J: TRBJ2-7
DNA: TGTGCCAGTAGCGCGGCCCAGGGTTACGAGCAGTACTTC
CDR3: CASSAAQGYEQYF

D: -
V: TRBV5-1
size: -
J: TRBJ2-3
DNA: TGCGCCAGCAGCTTAGGGAGAGAAGATACGCAGTATTTT
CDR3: CASSLGREDTQYF

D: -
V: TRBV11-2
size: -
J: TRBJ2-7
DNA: TGTGCCAGCAGCTTAGGGCAGGAAATCTACGAGCAGTACTTC
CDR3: CASSLGQEIYEQYF

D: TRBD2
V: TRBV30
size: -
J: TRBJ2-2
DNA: TGTGCCTGGAACGAGTTAGCGGGAGGGCATTGGGGTAACACCGGGGAGCTGTTTTTT
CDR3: CAWNELAGGHWGNTGELFF

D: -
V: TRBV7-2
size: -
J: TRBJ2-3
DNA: TGTGCCAGCAGCTCCAAGCTGGGTCCCGCACCGCAGTATTTT
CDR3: CASSSKLGPAPQYF

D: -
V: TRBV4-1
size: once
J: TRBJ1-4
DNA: TGCGCCAGCAGCCACATTGACAGAGGAGTCGGAAAACTGTTTTTT
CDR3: CASSHIDRGVGKLFF

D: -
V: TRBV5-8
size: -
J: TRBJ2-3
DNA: TGTGCCAGCAGCTCTATTGACGGCACAGATACGCAGTATTTT
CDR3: CASSSIDGTDTQYF

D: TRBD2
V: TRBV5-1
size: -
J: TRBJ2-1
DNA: TGCGCCAGCAGCTCTACTAGCGGGATTTCCAATGAGCAGTTCTTC
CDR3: CASSSTSGISNEQFF

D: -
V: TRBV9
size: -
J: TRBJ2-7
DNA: TGTGCCAGCAGCCCACCCTACCTCAACAGGGTCGAGCAGTACTTC
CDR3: CASSPPYLNRVEQYF

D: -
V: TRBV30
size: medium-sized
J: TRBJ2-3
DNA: TGTGCCTGGAGTGCGATTAGCACAGATACGCAGTATTTT
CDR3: CAWSAISTDTQYF

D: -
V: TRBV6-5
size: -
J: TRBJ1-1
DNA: TGTGCCAGCAGTTACGGGGGCAGCATGAACACTGAAGCTTTCTTT
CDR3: CASSYGGSMNTEAFF

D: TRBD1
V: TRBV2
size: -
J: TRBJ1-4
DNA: TGTGCCAGCAGTGAATCCGGACAGGGAAATGAAAAACTGTTTTTT
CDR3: CASSESGQGNEKLFF

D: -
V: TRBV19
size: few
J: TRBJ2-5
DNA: TGTGCCAGTAGTGTTGGGGAGACCCAGTACTTC
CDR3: CASSVGETQYF

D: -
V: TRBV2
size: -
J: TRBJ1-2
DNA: TGTGCCAGCAGCCCCTACCTTGGCACGGGCAAGAGGGTCGGCTACACCTTC
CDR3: CASSPYLGTGKRVGYTF

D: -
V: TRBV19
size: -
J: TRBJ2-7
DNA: TGTGCCAGTATCCCCATCGAGCAGTACTTC
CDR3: CASIPIEQYF

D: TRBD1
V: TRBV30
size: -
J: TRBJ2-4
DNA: TGTGCCTGGGGACAGGGGACTAAAAACATTCAGTACTTC
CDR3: CAWGQGTKNIQYF

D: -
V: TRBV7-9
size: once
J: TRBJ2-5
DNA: TGTGCCAGCAGCCTCATGGGGGAGACCCAGTACTTC
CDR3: CASSLMGETQYF

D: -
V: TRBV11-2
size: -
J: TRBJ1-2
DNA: TGTGCCAGCAGCTTCAATCCTACAGGGAGGTATGGCTACACCTTC
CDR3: CASSFNPTGRYGYTF

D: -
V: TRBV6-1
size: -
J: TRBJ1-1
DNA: TGTGCCAGCAGTGAAATTCGGGGACTAAACACTGAAGCTTTCTTT
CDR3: CASSEIRGLNTEAFF

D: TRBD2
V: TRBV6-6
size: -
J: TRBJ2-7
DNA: TGTGCCAGCAGTTCCCCGACTAGCGGGAGGGAGAACGAGCAGTACTTC
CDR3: CASSSPTSGRENEQYF

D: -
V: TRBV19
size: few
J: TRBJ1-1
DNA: TGTGCCAGTAGTATCCGGGACCTAAGAGAAGCTTTCTTT
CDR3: CASSIRDLREAFF

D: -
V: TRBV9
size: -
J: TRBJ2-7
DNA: TGTGCCAGCAGCGTATTCTGGGGCACCAACGAGCAGTACTTC
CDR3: CASSVFWGTNEQYF

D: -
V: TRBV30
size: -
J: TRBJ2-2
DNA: TGTGCCTGGAGTAGCGATTGGCGGGACGGGACCGGGGAGCTGTTTTTT
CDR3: CAWSSDWRDGTGELFF

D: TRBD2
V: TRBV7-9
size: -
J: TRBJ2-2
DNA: TGTGCCAGCAGCCCCGCGTGGGGGAGCGGGAGGTCCGGGGAGCTGTTTTTT
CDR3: CASSPAWGSGRSGELFF

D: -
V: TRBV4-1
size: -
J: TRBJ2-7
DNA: TGCGCCAGCAGCCAAGACGGGGCTCCCTACGAGCAGTACTTC
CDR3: CASSQDGAPYEQYF

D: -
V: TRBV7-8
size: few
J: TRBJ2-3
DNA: TGTGCCAGCAGCTTAATGGCGGAAGAGGGTACGCAGTATTTT
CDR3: CASSLMAEEGTQYF

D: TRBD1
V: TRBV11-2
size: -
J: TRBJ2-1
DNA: TGTGCCAGCAGCTCCCGGGACAGGATTTACAATGAGCAGTTCTTC
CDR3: CASSSRDRIYNEQFF